A selection of T cell receptor beta chains follows, all from one sample in a study of OX40 agonist ivuxolimab in advanced cancers. Data came from immunoSEQ multiplex PCR; TCRdb stores just in-frame clones and leaves some out. The table lists some 150,000 clones, just over 90% of them singletons. The material sequenced was CD4+ or CD8+ T cells sorted from blood, taken in a trial of the OX40 agonist ivuxolimab. All receptors come from an adult with an advanced solid tumor such as melanoma, head and neck, liver or kidney cancer. The CDR3 runs from the conserved cysteine through the conserved F or W. D genes are given only for firm matches. Where a row states a size, it is once, few, many or the class of an expanded clone; other rows omit it.

j_call,v_call,d_call,clone_size,cdr3_aa,cdr3_nt
TRBJ2-1,TRBV4-1,TRBD1,-,CASQPRDRVKNEQFF,TGCGCCAGCCAGCCCAGGGACAGGGTCAAAAATGAGCAGTTCTTC
TRBJ2-3,TRBV28,TRBD1,-,CASSQGAVDTQYF,TGTGCCAGCAGTCAGGGGGCTGTAGATACGCAGTATTTT
TRBJ2-7,TRBV11-1,-,-,CASTLDRDYEQYF,TGTGCCAGCACCTTGGACAGAGATTACGAGCAGTACTTC
TRBJ1-5,TRBV7-2,-,-,CASSTGPENQPQHF,TGTGCCAGCAGCACTGGCCCGGAGAATCAGCCCCAGCATTTT
TRBJ1-1,TRBV6-5,-,-,CASSYGRMNTEAFF,TGTGCCAGCAGTTACGGCAGGATGAACACTGAAGCTTTCTTT
TRBJ2-3,TRBV18,-,once,CASSPRQVTDTQYF,TGTGCCAGCTCACCGCGGCAGGTCACAGATACGCAGTATTTT
TRBJ2-5,TRBV5-3,TRBD2,-,CASSLGGKETQYF,TGTGCCAGCAGCTTGGGGGGGAAAGAGACCCAGTACTTC
TRBJ2-7,TRBV10-3,-,-,CAISESAVPYEQYF,TGTGCCATCAGTGAGTCGGCAGTCCCCTACGAGCAGTACTTC
TRBJ1-1,TRBV29-1,-,-,CSVAGRHSAEAFF,TGCAGCGTTGCGGGCAGGCACTCGGCTGAAGCTTTCTTT
TRBJ1-2,TRBV9,-,-,CASSAGQYGYTF,TGTGCCAGCAGCGCCGGACAGTATGGCTACACCTTC
TRBJ2-7,TRBV10-1,TRBD2,few,CASSPLAGAGEQYF,TGCGCCAGCAGCCCACTAGCGGGAGCGGGCGAGCAGTACTTC
TRBJ1-6,TRBV5-1,-,-,CASSLAGQGNNSPLHF,TGCGCCAGCAGCTTGGCCGGGCAGGGTAATAATTCACCCCTCCACTTT
TRBJ1-6,TRBV27,TRBD1,-,CASSGTGTGGRDSPLHF,TGTGCCAGCAGTGGTACCGGGACAGGGGGCAGGGATTCACCCCTCCACTTT
TRBJ1-1,TRBV5-1,-,-,CASSLPSNTEAFF,TGCGCCAGCAGCTTGCCAAGTAACACTGAAGCTTTCTTT
TRBJ1-2,TRBV4-3,-,-,CASSQGDRQQPYGYTF,TGCGCCAGCAGCCAAGGAGACAGGCAACAACCCTATGGCTACACCTTC
TRBJ1-2,TRBV7-8,-,few,CASSLQGFTYGYTF,TGTGCCAGCAGCTTACAGGGGTTTACCTATGGCTACACCTTC
TRBJ2-3,TRBV27,-,-,CASSPTGTDTQYF,TGTGCCAGCAGTCCCACGGGCACAGATACGCAGTATTTT
TRBJ2-3,TRBV5-1,-,-,CASSSLGGPWDTQYF,TGCGCCAGCAGCTCGTTGGGGGGCCCTTGGGATACGCAGTATTTT
TRBJ1-5,TRBV7-9,-,few,CASSLEGDQPQHF,TGTGCCAGCAGCTTAGAGGGGGATCAGCCCCAGCATTTT
TRBJ1-6,TRBV6-5,TRBD1,-,CASSWTGNNSPLHF,TGTGCCAGCAGCTGGACAGGGAATAATTCACCCCTCCACTTT
TRBJ2-7,TRBV7-6,TRBD2,-,CASSVETSGSVGEQYF,TGTGCCAGCAGCGTCGAGACTAGCGGGAGTGTGGGCGAGCAGTACTTC
TRBJ1-2,TRBV29-1,-,once,CSVQGTNYGYTF,TGCAGCGTTCAGGGGACCAACTATGGCTACACCTTC
TRBJ2-2,TRBV2,-,-,CASSREWNTGELFF,TGTGCCAGCAGCCGGGAGTGGAACACCGGGGAGCTGTTTTTT